This TCR beta chain emerged from a study of T cell responses to AZD1222 COVID-19 vaccine. Points from the study as a whole: There were mostly white British donors and more females than males, and clonal diversity was possibly underestimated. Spike-specific TCR breadth and depth went up after people got two AZD1222 doses. Repertoires were collected only later (after the peak T cell response had occurred). At baseline, just 6 or 7 AZD1222 recipients tested seropositive.

About this clone: What it recognizes is unknown.

Measured with immunoSEQ multiplex PCR; TCRdb has only the in-frame clones, and not every one. The table lists about 140,000 clones, almost 90% of them singletons. Germline V CDR1 and CDR2: LNHDA, SQIVND (reference sequence). Trimming took 6 bases from V and 5 from J, leaving 10 bases between them. The CDR3 covers 12 residues. This receptor was obtained from an adult in good health. The starting material was peripheral blood, obtained on day 0 of AZD1222 vaccination. V usage is TRBV19 and J usage is TRBJ2-5, with D unresolved. CDR3 amino acids: CASSSVPETQYF. DNA of the CDR3: TGTGCCAGTAGCAGCGTACCGGAGACCCAGTACTTC. Full variable domain (outside the CDR3, taken from reference TRBV19 and TRBJ2-5): DGGITQSPKYLFRKEGQNVTLSCEQNLNHDAMYWYRQDPGQGLRLIYYSQIVNDFQKGDIAEGYSVSREKKESFPLTVTSAQKNPTAFYLCASSSVPETQYFGPGTRLLVL.